The 25 T cell receptor beta chains in this list originate from one sample, sequenced in a study of esophageal squamous cell carcinoma under preoperative chemotherapy. Each CDR3 protein gets one entry after TCRdb re-called the PCR reads with MiXCR. The data show around 15,000 distinct CDR3 sequences, 60% seen once. The time point here: before preoperative PTX-NDP chemotherapy. This specimen was taken from a patient given preoperative chemotherapy. Receptors were obtained from a human donor with esophageal squamous cell carcinoma. The donor label of this sample is uncertain.

This clonotype is medium-sized (0.01 to 0.1%). The J gene is TRBJ2-1, the V gene TRBV6-5; tentatively, D is TRBD1 (5 bases). Trimming shortened V by 0 bases and J by 5 bases, and 11 bases separated the two germline ends. The CDR3 loop spans 15 amino acids. Germline CDR1 is MNHEY and CDR2 is SVGAGI. The CDR3 spells CASSYSRTNNNEQFF. The CDR3 bases are TGTGCCAGCAGTTACTCGAGGACAAATAACAATGAGCAGTTCTTC.

The chain couples TRBV10-2 to TRBJ2-1; 8 bases line up with TRBD2. From germline, CDR1 is WSHSY and CDR2 SAAADI. The ends lost 6 bases at V and 9 bases at J; junction bases unmatched: 13. CDR3 size: 15 residues. CDR3 residues: CASSALSGNQGEQFF. The CDR3 DNA is TGCGCCAGCAGCGCCCTTAGCGGGAATCAGGGTGAGCAGTTCTTC.

This clonotype came up many times. The V gene is TRBV7-2, the J gene TRBJ2-3, with D unresolved. CDR1 and CDR2 (germline): SGHTA, FQGNSA. With 2 bases removed from V and 2 bases from J, the gap between germline ends came to 11 bases. The CDR3 contains 15 residues. The DNA for the CDR3 is TGTGCCAGCAGCTTAAATCGAGGATCCACAGATACGCAGTATTTT. This codes for CASSLNRGSTDTQYF.

The chain couples TRBV27 to TRBJ1-2; TRBD1 agrees at 7 bases. Trimming at V came to 5 bases and at J to 1 base, leaving 7 bases not matched to a gene. The CDR3 loop spans 15 amino acids. Germline CDR1 reads MNHEY; CDR2 reads SMNVEV (reference sequence). The chain's CDR3 is CASSKGTDLNYGYTF. DNA of the CDR3: TGTGCCAGCAGTAAAGGGACAGATCTTAACTATGGCTACACCTTC.

In the case of this clonotype: One end of the junction is discordant with germline, which a read error may explain. The CDR3 region is CANSAEQFF. For the CDR3, the DNA is TGTGCGAACAGCGCCGAGCAGTTTTTT. V gene TRBV12-3 or TRBV12-4 combines with J gene TRBJ2-2, with unresolved D. The length of the CDR3 is 9 residues.

This clonotype rates as large (0.1 to 1%). V and J are TRBV6-6 and TRBJ2-7; D unresolved. The CDR3 covers 13 residues. Germline CDR1 reads MNHNY; CDR2 reads SVGAGI (reference sequence). Trimming stripped 0 bases from V and 3 bases from J, with 6 bases between. Here the CDR3 reads CASSYSRYYEQYF. Written as DNA, the CDR3 is TGTGCCAGCAGTTACTCGAGGTACTACGAGCAGTACTTC.

The chain links TRBV11-2 to TRBJ2-1, with 7 bases identical to TRBD1. This CDR3 is built from 17 residues. V was pared by 4 bases and J by 0 bases, with 9 bases of the junction left unmatched. Per germline, CDR1 SGHAT and CDR2 FQNNGV. CDR3 amino acids: CASSSHEGDSSYNEQFF. The CDR3 DNA reads as TGTGCCAGCAGCTCCCACGAAGGGGACAGCTCCTACAATGAGCAGTTCTTC.

This clonotype showed up many times. The genes are TRBV25-1 and TRBJ2-1; D is perhaps TRBD2 (7 bases). CDR3 length: 14 amino acids. Germline V gene sequence: CDR1 MGHDK, CDR2 SYGVNS. V lost 6 bases to trimming and J lost 7 bases, with 16 bases between them. DNA for the CDR3: TGTGCCAGCAGGAGGGGGGGCGGGAGTAATGAGCAGTTCTTC. Amino acids: CASRRGGGSNEQFF.

The chain joins TRBV6-1 to TRBJ2-4, with 7 bases lining up with TRBD1. Germline CDR1 MNHNS, CDR2 SASEGT. CDR3 length: 16 amino acids. V lost 1 base, J lost 13 bases, and 16 bases stayed unmatched. The CDR3 region is CASSEGRQGPKDMQYF. The CDR3 DNA reads TGTGCCAGCAGTGAAGGGAGACAGGGACCCAAAGATATGCAGTACTTC.

By share of the sample, this clonotype is medium-sized (0.01 to 0.1%). This sequence joins TRBV6-5 and TRBJ2-3; TRBD2 is a possible D gene (6 bases). Germline assignment: CDR1 MNHEY and CDR2 SVGAGI. V was trimmed by 5 bases and J by 0 bases, leaving 15 bases between them. This CDR3 contains 16 residues. The CDR3 nucleotides are TGTGCCAGCAGTGTATCGAGCGGGTCTAGCACAGATACGCAGTATTTT. It translates to CASSVSSGSSTDTQYF.

This chain connects TRBV6-4 to TRBJ2-3; either TRBD1 or TRBD2 may supply D (6 bases each). The V gene lost 11 bases and the J gene lost 5 bases, with 23 bases spanning the gap. Germline V gene lookup returns CDR1 MRHNA and CDR2 SNTAGT. This CDR3 spans 15 amino acids. The CDR3 is CAGGDGGRGQDTQYF. The CDR3 DNA reads as TGTGCCGGGGGTGACGGGGGCCGGGGCCAAGATACGCAGTATTTT.

V and J are TRBV11-3 and TRBJ2-1; TRBD2 agrees at 8 bases. This CDR3 has 15 residues. Germline CDR1 and CDR2: SGHNT and YENEEA. The ends lost 1 base at V and 2 bases at J; junction bases unmatched: 1. The CDR3 spells CASSLGTSTYNEQFF. As DNA, the CDR3 is TGTGCCAGCAGCTTAGGGACTAGCACCTACAATGAGCAGTTCTTC.

To note about this clonotype: One end of the junction is discordant with germline, which a read error may explain. The chain links TRBV7-2 to TRBJ2-3; 9 nucleotides agree with TRBD2. The CDR3 consists of 16 residues. Looked up from germline, CDR1 is SGHTA and CDR2 is FQGNSA. As DNA, the CDR3 is TGTGCCAGCAGCTTAGAAAGCGGGAGGTCCTCAGATACCCAGACTTTT. It translates to CASSLESGRSSDTQTF.

V usage is TRBV27 and J usage is TRBJ2-6, with 8 positions matching TRBD2. The J call may not be correct, given that the DNA end is closer to TRBJ2-7. The germline V gene has CDR1 MNHEY and CDR2 SMNVEV (reference sequence). The CDR3 runs 15 residues. The CDR3 DNA reads as TGTGCCAGCAGGGACCGCATAGCGGGGTCCAACGTGCAGTACTTC. Protein: CASRDRIAGSNVQYF.

This clonotype was observed at least ten times. A single base separates this from a much larger clone, so it may be a read error. This chain connects TRBV6-1 to TRBJ2-1, with TRBD2 identical over 8 bases. Matching the DNA end better, TRBJ2-7 makes the J call doubtful. This CDR3 is 17 amino acids long. Germline loops: CDR1 MNHNS, CDR2 SASEGT. The CDR3 loop is CASSPTVAGSGINEQYF. The CDR3 DNA reads TGTGCCAGCAGCCCGACGGTAGCGGGGAGCGGGATCAATGAGCAGTACTTC.

Ten or more counts support this clonotype. It may be a read error: a sequence one base away is much more abundant. This chain links TRBV6-1 with TRBJ2-1, with TRBD2 matching 10 bases. Judging by the DNA end, TRBJ2-7 fits better; the J call may be wrong. CDR1 is MNHNS and CDR2 is SASEGT in the germline V gene. The CDR3 runs 16 residues. This chain's CDR3 is CASSPVSGRTYNEQYF. The CDR3 coding sequence is TGTGCCAGCAGCCCCGTTAGCGGGAGGACGTACAATGAGCAGTACTTC.

As concerns this clonotype: One end of the junction fails to match germline, which may point to a read error. This chain links TRBV6-1 with TRBJ2-3; D gene unclear. CDR3 length: 14 amino acids. Germline V gene sequence: CDR1 MNHNS, CDR2 SASEGT. The CDR3 here is CAGRHRVTRDTQFF. The CDR3 nucleotides are TGTGCCGGCAGGCACCGTGTGACAAGAGATACGCAGTTCTTT.

In its sample, this clonotype was seen a few times. CDR3 bases: TGTGCCAGCAGTTTATCGGGACTAGCGGGCACCCGCCGGTTCTTC. This codes for CASSLSGLAGTRRFF. This chain joins TRBV27 and TRBJ2-1; 12 bases are a match to TRBD2. V lost 0 bases and J lost 15; bases outside the gene matches: 9. This CDR3 comprises 15 residues. The germline V gene has CDR1 MNHEY and CDR2 SMNVEV (reference sequence).

This clonotype was observed at least ten times. The rearrangement uses TRBV7-2 and TRBJ2-7; perhaps TRBD2 as D (6 bases). The V and J ends lost 3 bases and 5 bases respectively, with 14 bases between them. The CDR3 consists of 14 residues. Germline CDR1 and CDR2: SGHTA and FQGNSA. In DNA form, the CDR3 reads TGTGCCAGCAGCTTTACTAGCCCCCCGGACGAGCAGTACTTC. It specifies CASSFTSPPDEQYF.

This clonotype appeared many times. The CDR3 loop reads CASRDSIMETQYF. The CDR3 bases are TGTGCCAGCAGGGACAGCATTATGGAGACCCAGTACTTC. This rearrangement joins TRBV6-1 to TRBJ2-5; D is possibly TRBD1 (6 bases). Trimming left V 6 bases short and J 5 bases short, with 13 bases between. CDR3 size: 13 residues. The V gene's germline CDR1 is MNHNS and CDR2 SASEGT.

The chain recombines TRBV12-3 or TRBV12-4 with TRBJ2-3, with TRBD2 matching over 8 bases. With the DNA end fitting TRBJ2-5 better, the J assignment may be wrong. This CDR3 region has 16 residues. CDR3 DNA: TGTGCCAGCAGGGCTTACGGGGGGGGAGACACAGATACCCAGTACTTC. Its translation is CASRAYGGGDTDTQYF.

This chain links TRBV27 with TRBJ2-1, with TRBD2 matching 7 bases. The CDR3 is 18 amino acids. After removal of 8 bases from V and 8 bases from J, the junction contained 24 bases not matched to a gene. Germline V gene data show CDR1 as MNHEY and CDR2 as SMNVEV (reference sequence). CDR3 nucleotides: TGTGCCAGCGGAGGGCCTCGTCCGGGACTAAGAAGTGGCGATGAGCAGTTCTTC. Translated: CASGGPRPGLRSGDEQFF.

This clonotype was counted at least ten times. The genes are TRBV7-7 and TRBJ2-1; TRBD1 matches at 8 bases. This CDR3 comprises 15 residues. V gave up 3 bases and J gave up 2 bases; unmatched junction bases: 3. Per germline, CDR1 SSHAT and CDR2 FNYEAQ (reference sequence). The CDR3 loop reads CASSLIRGPYNEQFF. The CDR3 DNA reads TGTGCCAGCAGCTTGATCAGGGGGCCCTACAATGAGCAGTTCTTC.

This clonotype qualifies as hyperexpanded. This chain connects TRBV6-1 to TRBJ2-1; tentative D call: TRBD2 (7 bases). The germline gives CDR1 MNHNS, CDR2 SASEGT. The CDR3 is 18 amino acids. The V end lost 4 bases, the J end lost 2 bases, and 21 bases lay between the germline ends. The CDR3 reads CASSGREGGPSPYNEQFF. The CDR3 DNA sequence: TGTGCCAGCAGTGGGAGAGAGGGGGGGCCGTCGCCCTACAATGAGCAGTTCTTC.

In its sample, this clonotype was seen once. The CDR3 sequence: CASSPGGSRAIQFF. The CDR3 nucleotides are TGTGCCAGCAGCCCAGGCGGGAGCAGGGCCATTCAGTTCTTC. The rearrangement joins TRBV7-2 to TRBJ2-1; 7 bases match TRBD2. Losses at the gene ends were 5 bases for V and 13 bases for J; bases not matched to a gene: 14. Germline CDR1 reads SGHTA; CDR2 reads FQGNSA. This CDR3 has 14 amino acids.